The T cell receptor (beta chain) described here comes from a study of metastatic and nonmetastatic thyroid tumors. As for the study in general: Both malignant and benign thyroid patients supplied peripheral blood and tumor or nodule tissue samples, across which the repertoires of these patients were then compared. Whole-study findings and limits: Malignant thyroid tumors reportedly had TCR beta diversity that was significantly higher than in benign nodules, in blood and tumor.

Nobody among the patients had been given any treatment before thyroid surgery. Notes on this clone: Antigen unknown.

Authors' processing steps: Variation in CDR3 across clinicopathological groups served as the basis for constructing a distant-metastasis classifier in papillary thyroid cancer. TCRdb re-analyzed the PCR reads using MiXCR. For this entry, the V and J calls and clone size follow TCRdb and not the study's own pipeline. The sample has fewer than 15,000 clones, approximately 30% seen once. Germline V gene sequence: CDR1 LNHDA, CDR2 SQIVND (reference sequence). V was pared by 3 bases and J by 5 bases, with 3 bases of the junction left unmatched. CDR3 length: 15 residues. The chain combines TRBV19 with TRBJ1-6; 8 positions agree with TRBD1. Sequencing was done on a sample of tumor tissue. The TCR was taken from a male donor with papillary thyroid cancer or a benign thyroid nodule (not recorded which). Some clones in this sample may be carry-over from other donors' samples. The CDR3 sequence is CASSIQTGDNSPLHF. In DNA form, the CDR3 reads TGTGCCAGTAGTATCCAGACAGGGGATAATTCACCCCTCCACTTT.